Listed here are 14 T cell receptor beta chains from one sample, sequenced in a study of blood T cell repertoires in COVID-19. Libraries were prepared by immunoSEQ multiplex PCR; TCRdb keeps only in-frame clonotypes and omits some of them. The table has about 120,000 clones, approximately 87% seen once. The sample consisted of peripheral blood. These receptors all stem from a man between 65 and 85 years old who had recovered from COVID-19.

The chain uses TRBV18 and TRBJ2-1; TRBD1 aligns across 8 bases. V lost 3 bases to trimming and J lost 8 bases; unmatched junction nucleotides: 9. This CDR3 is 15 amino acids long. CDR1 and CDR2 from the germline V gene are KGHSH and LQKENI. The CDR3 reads CASSPQTGVIDEQFF. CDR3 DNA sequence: TGTGCCAGCTCACCTCAGACAGGGGTGATCGATGAGCAGTTCTTC.

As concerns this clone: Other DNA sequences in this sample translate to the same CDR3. CDR3 in amino acids: CASSWGLADYNEQFF. CDR3 bases: TGCGCCAGCAGCTGGGGACTAGCGGACTACAATGAGCAGTTCTTC. This rearrangement joins TRBV5-1 to TRBJ2-1; TRBD2 matches 11 bases. The CDR3 runs 15 residues. Germline lookup yields CDR1 SGHRS and CDR2 YFSETQ. The ends lost 3 bases at V and 3 bases at J; junction bases unmatched: 2.

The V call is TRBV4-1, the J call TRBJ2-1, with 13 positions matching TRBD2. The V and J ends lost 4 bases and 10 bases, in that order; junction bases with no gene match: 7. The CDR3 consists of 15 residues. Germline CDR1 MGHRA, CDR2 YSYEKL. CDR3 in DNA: TGCGCCAGCAGCCGTACTAGCGGGGGGGCAGGCGAGCAGTTCTTC. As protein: CASSRTSGGAGEQFF.

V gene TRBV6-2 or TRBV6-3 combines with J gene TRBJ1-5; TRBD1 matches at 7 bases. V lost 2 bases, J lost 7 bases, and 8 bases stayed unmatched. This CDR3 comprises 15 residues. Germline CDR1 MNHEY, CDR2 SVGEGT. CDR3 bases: TGTGCCAGCAGTTACGGGCAGGGGGTGGGACAGCCCCAGCATTTT. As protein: CASSYGQGVGQPQHF.

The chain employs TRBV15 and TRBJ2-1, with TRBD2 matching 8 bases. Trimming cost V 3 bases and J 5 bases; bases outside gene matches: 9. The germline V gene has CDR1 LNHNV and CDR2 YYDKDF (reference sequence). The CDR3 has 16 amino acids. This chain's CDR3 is CATSRIAGNENNEQFF. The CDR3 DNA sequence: TGTGCCACCAGCAGGATAGCGGGAAACGAAAACAATGAGCAGTTCTTC.

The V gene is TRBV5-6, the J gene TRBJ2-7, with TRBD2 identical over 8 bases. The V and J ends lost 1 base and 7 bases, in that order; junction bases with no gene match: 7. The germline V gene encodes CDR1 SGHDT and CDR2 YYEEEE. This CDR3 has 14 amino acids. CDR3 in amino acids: CASSLTGRAGEQYF. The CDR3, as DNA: TGTGCCAGCAGCTTGACCGGGAGGGCGGGGGAGCAGTACTTC.

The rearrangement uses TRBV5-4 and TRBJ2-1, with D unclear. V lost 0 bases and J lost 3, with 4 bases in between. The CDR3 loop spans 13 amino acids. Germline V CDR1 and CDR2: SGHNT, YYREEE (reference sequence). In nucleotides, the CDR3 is TGTGCCAGCAGCTTGGACAGCTACAATGAGCAGTTCTTC. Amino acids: CASSLDSYNEQFF.

The CDR3 is CAISEGGSQETQYF. CDR3 coding DNA: TGTGCCATCAGTGAGGGCGGATCTCAAGAGACCCAGTACTTC. This sequence joins TRBV10-3 and TRBJ2-5; D is unclear. This CDR3 is built from 14 residues. V was trimmed by 2 bases and J by 2 bases, leaving 9 bases between them. Germline CDR1 reads ENHRY; CDR2 reads SYGVKD.

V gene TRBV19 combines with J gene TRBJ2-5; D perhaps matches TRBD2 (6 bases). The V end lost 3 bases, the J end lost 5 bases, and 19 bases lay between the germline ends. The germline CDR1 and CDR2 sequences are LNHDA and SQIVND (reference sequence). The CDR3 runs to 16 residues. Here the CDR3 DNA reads TGTGCCAGTAGTATGTCTGGCTATTCGGGGACTGAGACCCAGTACTTC. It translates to CASSMSGYSGTETQYF.

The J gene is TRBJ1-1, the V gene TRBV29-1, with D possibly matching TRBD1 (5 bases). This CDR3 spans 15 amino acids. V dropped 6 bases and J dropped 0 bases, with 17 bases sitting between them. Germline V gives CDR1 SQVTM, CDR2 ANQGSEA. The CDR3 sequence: CSVKPLTDMNTEAFF. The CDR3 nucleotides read TGCAGCGTCAAACCATTGACAGACATGAACACTGAAGCTTTCTTT.

Here the CDR3 DNA reads TGTGCCAGCAGTTACTTAGGGGGCAATGAGCAGTTCTTC. It translates to CASSYLGGNEQFF. V is TRBV6-5 and J is TRBJ2-1; TRBD1 is a possible D gene (6 bases). Looked up from germline, CDR1 is MNHEY and CDR2 is SVGAGI. V dropped 1 base and J dropped 6 bases, with 7 bases sitting between them. This CDR3 is built from 13 residues.

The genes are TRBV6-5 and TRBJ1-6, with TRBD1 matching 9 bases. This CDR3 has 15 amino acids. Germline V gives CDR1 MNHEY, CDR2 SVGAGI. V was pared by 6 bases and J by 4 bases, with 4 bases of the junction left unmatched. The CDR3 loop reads CASRTTGGYNSPLHF. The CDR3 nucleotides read TGTGCCAGCAGGACGACAGGGGGGTATAATTCACCCCTCCACTTT.

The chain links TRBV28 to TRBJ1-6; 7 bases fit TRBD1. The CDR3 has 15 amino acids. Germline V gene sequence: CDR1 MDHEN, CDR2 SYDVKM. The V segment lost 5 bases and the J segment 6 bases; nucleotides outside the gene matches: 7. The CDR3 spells CASSPGQAFNSPLHF. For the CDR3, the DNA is TGTGCCAGCAGTCCCGGACAGGCCTTTAATTCACCCCTCCACTTT.

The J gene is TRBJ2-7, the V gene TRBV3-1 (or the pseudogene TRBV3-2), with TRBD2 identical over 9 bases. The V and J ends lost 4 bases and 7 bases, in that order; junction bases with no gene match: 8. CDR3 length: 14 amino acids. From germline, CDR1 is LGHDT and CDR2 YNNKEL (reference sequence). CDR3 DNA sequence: TGTGCCAGCAGCCCATCCGGGACTAGCAGGGAGCAGTACTTC. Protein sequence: CASSPSGTSREQYF.